Presented here are 8 T cell receptor beta chains from one specimen sequenced in a study of Graves' ophthalmopathy and Graves' hyperthyroidism. RNA transcripts yielded amplified TCR beta CDR3 regions. In the first round, RT-PCR was carried out with HTBI primers, and a multiplex PCR formed the second round. TCRdb itself ran the multiplex PCR reads through MiXCR, one entry per CDR3 protein. The repertoire consists of a few hundred thousand distinct CDR3 sequences, with 35% to 45% occurring once and the leading ten covering about 4%. The sequenced material came from peripheral blood or thyroid tissue (not recorded which). The receptors stem from an adult man with Graves' hyperthyroidism.

This clonotype was picked up many times. The chain carries TRBV2 and TRBJ1-6; D unresolved. Trimming shortened V by 4 bases and J by 9 bases, and 13 bases separated the two germline ends. This CDR3 spans 14 amino acids. CDR1 is SNHLY, CDR2 FYNNEI, per germline. CDR3: CASSGSPSGSPLHF. CDR3 nucleotide sequence: TGTGCCAGCAGTGGTTCACCATCGGGTTCACCCCTCCACTTT.

The chain joins TRBV7-2 to TRBJ1-2; D is uncertain. This CDR3 is 13 amino acids long. CDR1 and CDR2 (germline): SGHTA, FQGNSA. V was clipped by 5 bases and J by 9 bases, with 16 bases between them. CDR3 region: CASSAVPGRSYTF. The CDR3 nucleotides read TGTGCCAGCAGCGCGGTGCCGGGGAGGAGCTACACCTTC.

This clonotype was detected ten times or more. V and J are TRBV6-5 and TRBJ1-2; D remains unclear. This CDR3 has 14 amino acids. Between the trimmed V and J ends, which lost 2 bases and 4 bases, there was a span of 11 bases. CDR1 is MNHEY and CDR2 is SVGAGI in the germline V gene. CDR3 amino acids: CASSYDQPPYGYTF. The CDR3 nucleotides read TGTGCCAGCAGTTACGACCAACCTCCCTATGGCTACACCTTC.

This rearrangement joins TRBV10-3 to TRBJ2-7; D is undetermined. This CDR3 contains 12 residues. Trimming shortened V by 1 base and J by 7 bases, and 8 bases separated the two germline ends. Germline V gene data show CDR1 as ENHRY and CDR2 as SYGVKD. The CDR3 region is CAISEFYNEQYF. DNA of the CDR3: TGTGCCATCAGTGAGTTTTACAATGAGCAGTACTTC.

The V and J genes are TRBV7-9 and TRBJ1-3; 10 bases map to TRBD1. This CDR3 region has 13 residues. CDR1 and CDR2 from the germline V gene are SEHNR and FQNEAQ (reference sequence). Trimming cost V 3 bases and J 8 bases; bases outside gene matches: 1. The CDR3 reads CASSFGTGDTIYF. The CDR3 DNA sequence: TGTGCCAGCAGCTTTGGGACAGGGGACACCATATATTTT.

The chain couples TRBV5-1 to TRBJ2-2, with TRBD2 matching over 12 bases. V lost 7 bases and J lost 5; bases outside the gene matches: 6. This CDR3 contains 15 residues. Germline assignment: CDR1 SGHRS and CDR2 YFSETQ. Here the CDR3 DNA reads TGCGCCAGCCGGACTAGCGGGATTGGTACCGGGGAGCTGTTTTTT. Protein product: CASRTSGIGTGELFF. Full variable domain (rest looked up from reference TRBV5-1 and TRBJ2-2): KAGVTQTPRYLIKTRGQQVTLSCSPISGHRSVSWYQQTPGQGLQFLFEYFSETQRNKGNFPGRFSGRQFSNSRSEMNVSTLELGDSALYLCASRTSGIGTGELFFGEGSRLTVL.

This clonotype was seen many times. The chain recombines TRBV9 with TRBJ2-7; no definite D call. CDR1 is SGDLS and CDR2 is YYNGEE in the germline V gene. The CDR3 covers 14 residues. The germline V and J ends were trimmed by 0 bases and 1 base, with 8 bases remaining between them. CDR3 sequence (DNA): TGTGCCAGCAGCGTAGGCTCGGTTTCCTACGAGCAGTACTTC. It yields the protein CASSVGSVSYEQYF. The full variable domain, in which reference TRBV9 and TRBJ2-7 provide the parts outside the CDR3, is DSGVTQTPKHLITATGQRVTLRCSPRSGDLSVYWYQQSLDQGLQFLIQYYNGEERAKGNILERFSAQQFPDLHSELNLSSLELGDSALYFCASSVGSVSYEQYFGPGTRLTVT.

This clonotype was seen many times. The rearrangement uses TRBV4-2 and TRBJ2-6, with D possibly TRBD2 on 5 matching bases. The germline V gene encodes CDR1 LGHNA and CDR2 YNFKEQ. This CDR3 is 16 amino acids long. Trimming stripped 1 base from V and 0 bases from J, with 7 bases between. This CDR3 reads CASSQARDSGANVLTF. In DNA form, the CDR3 reads TGTGCCAGCAGCCAAGCCCGGGACTCTGGGGCCAACGTCCTGACTTTC.